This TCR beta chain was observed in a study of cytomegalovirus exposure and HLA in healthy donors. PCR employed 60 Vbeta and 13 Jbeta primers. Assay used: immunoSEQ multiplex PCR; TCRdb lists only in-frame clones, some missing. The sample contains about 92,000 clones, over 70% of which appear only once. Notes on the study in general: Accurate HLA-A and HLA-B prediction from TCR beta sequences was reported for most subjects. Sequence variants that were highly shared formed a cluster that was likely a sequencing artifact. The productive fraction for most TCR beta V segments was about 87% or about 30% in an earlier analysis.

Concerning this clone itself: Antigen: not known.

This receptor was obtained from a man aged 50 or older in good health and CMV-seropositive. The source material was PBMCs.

CDR3 amino acids: CASSLAKGSGAQETQYF. CDR3 DNA sequence: TGCGCCAGCAGCTTGGCCAAGGGTAGCGGGGCCCAAGAGACCCAGTACTTC. This chain links TRBV5-1 with TRBJ2-5; 8 nucleotides agree with TRBD2. The CDR3 totals 17 residues. Trimming cost V 0 bases and J 1 base; bases outside gene matches: 8. Germline V gene data show CDR1 as SGHRS and CDR2 as YFSETQ.